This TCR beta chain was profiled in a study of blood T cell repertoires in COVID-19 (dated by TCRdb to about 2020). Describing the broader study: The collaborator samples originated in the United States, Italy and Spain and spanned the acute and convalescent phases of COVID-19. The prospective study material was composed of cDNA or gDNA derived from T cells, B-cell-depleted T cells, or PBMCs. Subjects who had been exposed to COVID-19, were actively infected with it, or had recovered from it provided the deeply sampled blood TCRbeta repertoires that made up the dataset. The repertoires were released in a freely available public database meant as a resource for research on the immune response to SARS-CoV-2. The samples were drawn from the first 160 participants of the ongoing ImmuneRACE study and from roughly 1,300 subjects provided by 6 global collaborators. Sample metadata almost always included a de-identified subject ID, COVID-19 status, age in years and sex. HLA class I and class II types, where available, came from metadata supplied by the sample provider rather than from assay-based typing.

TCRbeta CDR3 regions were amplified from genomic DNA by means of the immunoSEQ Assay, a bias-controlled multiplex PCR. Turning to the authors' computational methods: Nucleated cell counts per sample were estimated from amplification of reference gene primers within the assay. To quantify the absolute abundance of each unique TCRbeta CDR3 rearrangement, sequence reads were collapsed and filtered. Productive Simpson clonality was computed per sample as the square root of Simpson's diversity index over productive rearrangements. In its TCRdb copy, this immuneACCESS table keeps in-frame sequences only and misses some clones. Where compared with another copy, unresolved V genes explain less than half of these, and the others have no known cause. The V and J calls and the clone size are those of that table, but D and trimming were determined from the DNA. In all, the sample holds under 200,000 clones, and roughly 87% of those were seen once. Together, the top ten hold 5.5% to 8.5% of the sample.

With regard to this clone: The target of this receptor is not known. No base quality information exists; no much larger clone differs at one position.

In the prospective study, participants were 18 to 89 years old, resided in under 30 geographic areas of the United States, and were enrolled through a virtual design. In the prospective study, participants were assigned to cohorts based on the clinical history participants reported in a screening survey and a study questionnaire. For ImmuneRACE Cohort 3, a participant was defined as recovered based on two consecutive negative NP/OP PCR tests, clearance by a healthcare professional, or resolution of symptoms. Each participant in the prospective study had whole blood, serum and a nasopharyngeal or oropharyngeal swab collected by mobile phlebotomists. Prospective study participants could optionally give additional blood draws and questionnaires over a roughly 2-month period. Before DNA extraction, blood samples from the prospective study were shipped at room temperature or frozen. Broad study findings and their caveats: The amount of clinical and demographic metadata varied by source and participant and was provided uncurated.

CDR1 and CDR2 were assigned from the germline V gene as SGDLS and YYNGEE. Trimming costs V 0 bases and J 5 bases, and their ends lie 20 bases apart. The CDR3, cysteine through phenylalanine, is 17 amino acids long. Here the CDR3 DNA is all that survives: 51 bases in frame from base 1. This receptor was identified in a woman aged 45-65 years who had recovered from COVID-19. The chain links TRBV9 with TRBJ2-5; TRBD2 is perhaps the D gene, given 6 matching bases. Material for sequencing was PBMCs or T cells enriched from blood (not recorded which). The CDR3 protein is CASSVGTIRPTTETQYF. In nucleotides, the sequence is TGTGCCAGCAGCGTAGGGACTATCAGGCCTACCACGGAGACCCAGTACTTC.